A selection of T cell receptor beta chains follows, all from one sample in a study of blood T cell repertoires in COVID-19. Libraries were prepared by immunoSEQ multiplex PCR; TCRdb keeps only in-frame clonotypes and omits some of them. The table lists roughly 180,000 clones, 82% of them singletons, with about 4.9% in the top ten. The sample was peripheral blood. The receptors were gathered from a woman in her 30s with acute or convalescent COVID-19. CDR3s include the opening cysteine and the closing phenylalanine or tryptophan. D genes are given only for firm matches. The size of a clone is reported for some rows only, either as once, few or many, or as a class for expanded clones.

abundance	d_gene	v_gene	j_gene	CDR3aa	CDR3nt
once	-	TRBV4-1	TRBJ1-1	CASSQEQDGYTEAFF	TGCGCCAGCAGCCAAGAACAGGATGGGTACACTGAAGCTTTCTTT
-	TRBD2	TRBV2	TRBJ2-2	CASRVRGGNTGELFF	TGTGCCAGCAGGGTCCGCGGGGGTAACACCGGGGAGCTGTTTTTT
-	TRBD1	TRBV2	TRBJ1-1	CASSGDREGTEAFF	TGTGCCAGCAGTGGGGACAGGGAGGGCACTGAAGCTTTCTTT
-	TRBD1	TRBV7-2	TRBJ1-2	CASSLATGVGYGYTF	TGTGCCAGCAGCTTAGCAACAGGGGTGGGCTATGGCTACACCTTC
-	TRBD1	TRBV7-9	TRBJ2-5	CASSETGAETQYF	TGTGCCAGCAGCGAGACAGGGGCCGAGACCCAGTACTTC
-	-	TRBV5-1	TRBJ1-2	CASSLAGVNYGYTF	TGCGCCAGCAGCTTGGCAGGGGTAAACTATGGCTACACCTTC
-	TRBD1	TRBV19	TRBJ1-2	CASTSGGTGLGGYTF	TGTGCCAGTACCTCCGGCGGGACAGGATTGGGTGGCTACACCTTC
-	TRBD2	TRBV5-4	TRBJ2-7	CASSVGLAEPYEQYF	TGTGCCAGCAGCGTGGGACTAGCGGAGCCCTACGAGCAGTACTTC
-	-	TRBV19	TRBJ1-1	CASSISSRGMNTEAFF	TGTGCCAGTAGTATTTCCAGCCGAGGCATGAACACTGAAGCTTTCTTT
once	TRBD1	TRBV4-3	TRBJ1-4	CASSQENRRGIGEKLFF	TGCGCCAGCAGCCAAGAGAATCGCAGGGGGATCGGAGAAAAACTGTTTTTT
-	TRBD1	TRBV19	TRBJ2-7	CASSTGQGSYEQYF	TGTGCCAGTAGTACCGGACAGGGCTCCTACGAGCAGTACTTC
-	TRBD1	TRBV7-8	TRBJ1-3	CASSLETGEGNTIYF	TGTGCCAGCAGCTTAGAGACAGGGGAAGGAAACACCATATATTTT
-	-	TRBV6-2/TRBV6-3	TRBJ2-5	CASSSGDRGPPETQYF	TGTGCCAGCAGTTCGGGGGACAGAGGCCCGCCAGAGACCCAGTACTTC
-	TRBD2	TRBV10-2	TRBJ2-5	CASKSGMYQETQYF	TGCGCCAGCAAAAGCGGGATGTACCAAGAGACCCAGTACTTC
-	-	TRBV25-1	TRBJ1-6	CASSAPGFPNSPLHF	TGTGCCAGCAGTGCCCCGGGATTCCCCAATTCACCCCTCCACTTT
-	-	TRBV15	TRBJ1-2	CATSREGPAYGYTF	TGTGCCACCAGCAGAGAGGGCCCCGCCTATGGCTACACCTTC